The 20 T cell receptor beta chains given below trace back to one sample, sequenced in a study of T-cell reconstitution after alpha-beta-depleted transplantation in children. Unique molecular identifiers were incorporated into the prepared TCRbeta library. TCRdb called the PCR reads again in MiXCR, with one record for every CDR3 protein. This table has about 100,000 distinct CDR3 sequences, about 6.4% appearing once. The sample was PBMCs, mostly from graft donor cells, taken 360 days after TCRalphabeta/CD19-depleted stem cell transplant. These receptors came from a male patient under 10 years old who had a stem cell transplant for acute lymphoblastic leukemia, so the T cells may come from the graft donor.

The rearrangement links TRBV2 to TRBJ2-6, with 9 bases aligning to TRBD1. The CDR3 spans 15 residues. Germline V gene data show CDR1 as SNHLY and CDR2 as FYNNEI. V lost 6 bases and J lost 1; bases outside the gene matches: 1. The CDR3 region is CASRGQGSGANVLTF. The CDR3 DNA sequence: TGTGCCAGCAGGGGACAGGGTTCTGGGGCCAACGTCCTGACTTTC. Together with reference TRBV2 and TRBJ2-6, the CDR3 gives the full variable domain: EPEVTQTPSHQVTQMGQEVILRCVPISNHLYFYWYRQILGQKVEFLVSFYNNEISEKSEIFDDQFSVERPDGSNFTLKIRSTKLEDSAMYFCASRGQGSGANVLTFGAGSRLTVL.

This clonotype was observed at least ten times. V gene TRBV7-2 combines with J gene TRBJ2-5, with 7 nucleotides matching TRBD1. V lost 5 bases, J lost 5 bases, and 8 bases stayed unmatched. Germline-derived CDR1 and CDR2 are SGHTA and FQGNSA. The CDR3 length is 14 residues. CDR3 nucleotides: TGTGCCAGCAGCCCCCGTAGGGGGCAGGAGACCCAGTACTTC. Translation gives CASSPRRGQETQYF.

This clonotype has a count of ten or more. V usage is TRBV3-1 and J usage is TRBJ2-3; tentatively, D is TRBD1 (6 bases). The CDR3 covers 14 residues. The V end was cut by 4 bases, the J end by 1 base, with 9 bases between. Germline lookup yields CDR1 LGHDT and CDR2 YNNKEL (reference sequence). CDR3 DNA sequence: TGTGCCAGCAGCCCCCGGACAGGCACAGATACGCAGTATTTT. Residues: CASSPRTGTDTQYF.

This chain links TRBV3-1 with TRBJ2-3; D remains ambiguous. The CDR3 has 14 residues. With 4 bases removed from V and 1 base from J, the gap between germline ends came to 9 bases. In germline, CDR1 is LGHDT, CDR2 YNNKEL (reference sequence). This CDR3 reads CASSRSTRTDTQYF. CDR3 in DNA: TGTGCCAGCAGCCGATCCACACGCACAGATACGCAGTATTTT.

A few counts support this clonotype. The chain has TRBV7-9 and TRBJ1-5; D ambiguous. V was cut by 5 bases and J by 7 bases, with 12 bases left in between. Germline V gives CDR1 SEHNR, CDR2 FQNEAQ (reference sequence). The CDR3 is 13 residues long. The CDR3 region is CASSLPDGQPQHF. CDR3 DNA: TGTGCCAGCAGCCTCCCGGACGGACAGCCCCAGCATTTT. Drawing the rest from reference TRBV7-9 and TRBJ1-5, the complete variable domain is DTGVSQNPRHKITKRGQNVTFRCDPISEHNRLYWYRQTLGQGPEFLTYFQNEAQLEKSRLLSDRFSAERPKGSFSTLEIQRTEQGDSAMYLCASSLPDGQPQHFGDGTRLSIL.

This clonotype was seen ten or more times. The rearrangement links TRBV4-2 to TRBJ2-7, with 7 bases aligning to TRBD1. The germline gives CDR1 LGHNA, CDR2 YNFKEQ. The CDR3 contains 14 residues. V dropped 3 bases and J dropped 3; count of bases not matched to a gene: 5. CDR3 sequence: CASSQDRLHYEQYF. For the CDR3, the DNA is TGTGCCAGCAGCCAGGACAGGCTTCACTACGAGCAGTACTTC.

V and J are TRBV25-1 and TRBJ2-7; 8 bases are shared with TRBD1. CDR3 length equals 16 residues. Germline CDR1 MGHDK, CDR2 SYGVNS. J lost 6 bases, V lost 0 bases, and 10 bases had no gene match. For the CDR3, the DNA is TGTGCCAGCAGTGAATATCGTGCGGACAGGGTAGGCGAGCAGTACTTC. Translation: CASSEYRADRVGEQYF.

This clonotype is categorized as medium-sized. The genes are TRBV7-9 and TRBJ2-2, with D uncertain. Trimming removed 1 base at V and 5 bases at J, with 2 bases between. The CDR3 totals 12 residues. Germline values: CDR1 SEHNR, CDR2 FQNEAQ (reference sequence). The CDR3: CASSLGTGELFF. CDR3 coding DNA: TGTGCCAGCAGCTTAGGAACCGGGGAGCTGTTTTTT.

This clonotype was detected many times. One end of the junction varies from germline; a read error may be responsible. As DNA, the CDR3 is TGCGCCAGCAGCTTGGATCCAGGCAGCTCAAGGATCTTC. Translated, it gives CASSLDPGSSRIF. This sequence joins TRBV5-1 and TRBJ2-1; the D is unclear. The germline CDR1 and CDR2 sequences are SGHRS and YFSETQ. This CDR3 is built from 13 residues.

This clonotype appeared many times. The V and J genes are TRBV7-9 and TRBJ2-3; unclear D gene. This CDR3 spans 13 amino acids. Trimming cost V 6 bases and J 0 bases, with 7 bases left between them. Germline loops: CDR1 SEHNR, CDR2 FQNEAQ (reference sequence). The CDR3 DNA follows: TGTGCCAGCAGAAGGGAAAGCACAGATACGCAGTATTTT. This encodes CASRRESTDTQYF.

This clonotype was recorded at least ten times. The chain uses TRBV12-3 or TRBV12-4 and TRBJ1-3; a weak D match, TRBD1 (5 bases). V was cut by 7 bases and J by 0 bases, with 13 bases left in between. This CDR3 is 15 amino acids long. CDR3 sequence: CASTKGLHSGNTIYF. CDR3 nucleotides: TGTGCCAGCACCAAGGGACTCCACTCTGGAAACACCATATATTTT.

This clonotype was detected only a few times. The CDR3 region has the DNA TGTGCCAGCAGTTCCCCCCCGGGGACCCAGTACTTC. Translation gives CASSSPPGTQYF. This sequence joins TRBV27 and TRBJ2-5; D remains unclear. Germline lookup yields CDR1 MNHEY and CDR2 SMNVEV (reference sequence). V gave up 4 bases and J gave up 7 bases, with 10 bases separating them. The CDR3 loop spans 12 amino acids.

In this sample, this clonotype turned up many times. This rearrangement joins TRBV6-4 to TRBJ2-2; no clear D gene. In germline, CDR1 is MRHNA, CDR2 SNTAGT. CDR3 size: 13 residues. The V end was cut by 5 bases, the J end by 2 bases, with 6 bases between. The CDR3 loop is CASSMGNTGELFF. CDR3 nucleotides: TGTGCCAGCAGTATGGGCAACACCGGGGAGCTGTTTTTT.

This clonotype appeared many times. The V and J genes are TRBV7-7 and TRBJ2-2; D not resolved. CDR1 and CDR2 from the germline V gene are SSHAT and FNYEAQ (reference sequence). V was trimmed by 5 bases and J by 0 bases, leaving 4 bases between them. The CDR3 sequence is 13 residues long. The CDR3 region is CASSRANTGELFF. The CDR3 nucleotides are TGTGCCAGCAGCCGGGCGAACACCGGGGAGCTGTTTTTT.

This clonotype has ten or more counts. The rearrangement links TRBV2 to TRBJ2-2; D remains unclear. The length of the CDR3 is 14 residues. V was pared by 7 bases and J by 5 bases, with 14 bases between. Looked up from germline, CDR1 is SNHLY and CDR2 is FYNNEI. The CDR3 region has the DNA TGTGCCAGCATCCAGACCCGAGAAACCGGGGAGCTGTTTTTT. This encodes CASIQTRETGELFF.

In this sample, this clonotype turned up many times. The chain combines TRBV29-1 with TRBJ2-2, with TRBD1 identical over 8 bases. Trimming took 7 bases from V and 0 from J; bases not matched to a gene: 1. The CDR3 extends over 13 amino acids. The germline V gene has CDR1 SQVTM and CDR2 ANQGSEA. The CDR3 DNA reads as TGCAGCGGGACAGGGCCGAACACCGGGGAGCTGTTTTTT. Translation gives CSGTGPNTGELFF.

V is TRBV5-1 and J is TRBJ2-6, with a weak D call TRBD1 (5 bases). The germline gives CDR1 SGHRS, CDR2 YFSETQ. Trimming removed 4 bases from V and 0 bases from J, with 20 bases in between. The CDR3 is 19 amino acids. The CDR3 loop is CASSPYRLQVNSGANVLTF. The CDR3 DNA reads as TGCGCCAGCAGCCCCTACCGCCTACAGGTTAACTCTGGGGCCAACGTCCTGACTTTC. Combining the CDR3 with reference TRBV5-1 and TRBJ2-6 gives the whole variable domain KAGVTQTPRYLIKTRGQQVTLSCSPISGHRSVSWYQQTPGQGLQFLFEYFSETQRNKGNFPGRFSGRQFSNSRSEMNVSTLELGDSALYLCASSPYRLQVNSGANVLTFGAGSRLTVL.

This clonotype was found many times. CDR3 sequence: CASSPGHLYEQYF. CDR3 nucleotide sequence: TGCGCCAGCAGCCCGGGACACTTGTACGAGCAGTACTTC. This rearrangement joins TRBV4-3 to TRBJ2-7; D is possibly TRBD1 (6 bases). The V gene lost 4 bases and the J gene lost 4 bases, with 11 bases spanning the gap. Germline CDR1 LGHNA, CDR2 YSLEER. This CDR3 contains 13 residues.

This chain joins TRBV5-6 and TRBJ2-5; 9 nucleotides line up with TRBD1. Germline CDR1 SGHDT, CDR2 YYEEEE. CDR3 length: 15 residues. Unmatched junction bases numbered 3, after V lost 2 bases and J lost 1 base. The CDR3 DNA is TGTGCCAGCAGCTTCGGGACAGGGATCCAAGAGACCCAGTACTTC. Encoded protein: CASSFGTGIQETQYF. The variable domain in full, with the rest retrieved from reference TRBV5-6 and TRBJ2-5, is DAGVTQSPTHLIKTRGQQVTLRCSPKSGHDTVSWYQQALGQGPQFIFQYYEEEERQRGNFPDRFSGHQFPNYSSELNVNALLLGDSALYLCASSFGTGIQETQYFGPGTRLLVL.

V is TRBV27 and J is TRBJ2-7; possibly TRBD1 for D (6 bases). Germline CDR1 and CDR2: MNHEY and SMNVEV (reference sequence). Between the trimmed V and J ends, which lost 2 bases and 0 bases, there was a span of 11 bases. This CDR3 has 15 amino acids. The CDR3 protein is CASSLGRGSSYEQYF. CDR3 bases: TGTGCCAGCAGTTTAGGCAGGGGAAGCTCCTACGAGCAGTACTTC.